Sequencing of this T cell receptor beta chain was carried out in a study of blood T cell repertoires in COVID-19. Authors' analysis steps: Estimates of nucleated cell counts were drawn from the amplification of reference gene primers. The method was immunoSEQ multiplex PCR; TCRdb's version includes in-frame clones alone and lacks a portion of them. The V and J calls and clone size were taken over from that table, and D and trimming were inferred from the DNA. Here the sample spans about 100,000 clones, 88% being singletons. Between the trimmed V and J ends, which lost 4 bases and 6 bases, there was a span of 10 bases. The germline CDR1 and CDR2 sequences are GTSNPN and SVGIG (reference sequence). The CDR3 is 12 amino acids.

This chain joins TRBV30 and TRBJ1-3; TRBD1 might be the D (5 bases). The TCR comes from a woman aged 55-75 years with acute or convalescent COVID-19. The source material was peripheral blood. CDR3 DNA sequence: TGTGCCTGGAACAGGCAGTCAAACACCATATATTTT. Protein product: CAWNRQSNTIYF.